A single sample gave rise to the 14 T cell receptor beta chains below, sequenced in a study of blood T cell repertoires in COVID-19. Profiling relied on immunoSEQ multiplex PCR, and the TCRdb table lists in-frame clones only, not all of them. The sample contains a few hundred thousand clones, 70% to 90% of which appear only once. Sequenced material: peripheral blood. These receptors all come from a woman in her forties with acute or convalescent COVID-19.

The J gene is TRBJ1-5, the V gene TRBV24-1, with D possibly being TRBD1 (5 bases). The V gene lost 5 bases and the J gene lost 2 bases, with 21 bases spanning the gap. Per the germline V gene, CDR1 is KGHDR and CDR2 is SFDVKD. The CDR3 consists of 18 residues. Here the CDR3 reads CATSGAAGPTRGNQPQHF. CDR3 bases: TGTGCCACCAGTGGGGCGGCAGGGCCCACCCGGGGCAATCAGCCCCAGCATTTT.

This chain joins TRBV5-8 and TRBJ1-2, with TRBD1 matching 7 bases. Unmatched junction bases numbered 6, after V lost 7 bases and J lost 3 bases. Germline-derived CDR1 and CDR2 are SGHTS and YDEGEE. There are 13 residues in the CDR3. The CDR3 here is CASEQGLYYGYTF. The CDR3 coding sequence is TGTGCCAGCGAACAGGGGCTTTACTATGGCTACACCTTC.

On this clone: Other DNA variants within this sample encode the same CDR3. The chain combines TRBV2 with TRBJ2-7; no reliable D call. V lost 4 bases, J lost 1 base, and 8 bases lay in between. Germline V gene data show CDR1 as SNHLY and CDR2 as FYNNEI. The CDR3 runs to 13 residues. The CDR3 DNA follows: TGTGCCAGCAGTGTTGCCAGATCCTACGAGCAGTACGTC. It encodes CASSVARSYEQYV.

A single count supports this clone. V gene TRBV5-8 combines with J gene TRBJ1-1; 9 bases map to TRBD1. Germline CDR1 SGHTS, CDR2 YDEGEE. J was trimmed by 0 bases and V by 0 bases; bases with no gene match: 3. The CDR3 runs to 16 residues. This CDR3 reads CASSLGTGVLNTEAFF. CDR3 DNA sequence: TGTGCCAGCAGCTTGGGGACAGGGGTTTTGAACACTGAAGCTTTCTTT.

The CDR3 bases are TGTGCCAGCTCACCACGGAGAGACAGTTCTACCGCGAACACCGGGGAGCTGTTTTTT. Translation: CASSPRRDSSTANTGELFF. V usage is TRBV18 and J usage is TRBJ2-2; TRBD1 is a possible D gene (5 bases). The CDR3 is 19 amino acids. Germline V gene sequence: CDR1 KGHSH, CDR2 LQKENI. V dropped 1 base and J dropped 0 bases, with 18 bases sitting between them.

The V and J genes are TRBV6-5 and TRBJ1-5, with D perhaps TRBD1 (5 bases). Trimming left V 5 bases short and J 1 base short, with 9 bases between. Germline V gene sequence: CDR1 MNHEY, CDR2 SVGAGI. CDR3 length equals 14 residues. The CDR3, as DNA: TGTGCCAGCAGTCAGACAGTGAGCAATCAGCCCCAGCATTTT. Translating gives CASSQTVSNQPQHF.

CDR3 coding DNA: TGTGCCAGCACCTCTTTATGGACAGGTCTTAACTATGGCTACACCTTC. It codes for CASTSLWTGLNYGYTF. The rearrangement links TRBV7-9 to TRBJ1-2; 7 nucleotides align to TRBD1. Unmatched junction bases numbered 12, after V lost 7 bases and J lost 1 base. The CDR3 sequence is 16 residues long. Per the germline V gene, CDR1 is SEHNR and CDR2 is FQNEAQ (reference sequence).

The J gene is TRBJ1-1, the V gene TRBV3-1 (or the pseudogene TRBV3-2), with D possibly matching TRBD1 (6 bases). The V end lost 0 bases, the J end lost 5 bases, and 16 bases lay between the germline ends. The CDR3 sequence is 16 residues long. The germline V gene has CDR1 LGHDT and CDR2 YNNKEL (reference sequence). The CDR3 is CASSQDRGKWRTEAFF. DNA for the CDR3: TGTGCCAGCAGCCAAGACAGGGGCAAGTGGAGGACTGAAGCTTTCTTT.

The CDR3 region has the DNA TGTGCCAGCTCACCACAGGGGGACAGGGCGAACACCGGGGAGCTGTTTTTT. Amino acid sequence: CASSPQGDRANTGELFF. The chain recombines TRBV18 with TRBJ2-2; 9 bases line up with TRBD1. Trimming removed 1 base from V and 0 bases from J; junction bases left unmatched: 3. The V gene's germline CDR1 is KGHSH and CDR2 LQKENI. This CDR3 region has 17 residues. The full variable domain, with the rest looked up from reference TRBV18 and TRBJ2-2, is NAGVMQNPRHLVRRRGQEARLRCSPMKGHSHVYWYRQLPEEGLKFMVYLQKENIIDESGMPKERFSAEFPKEGPSILRIQQVVRGDSAAYFCASSPQGDRANTGELFFGEGSRLTVL.

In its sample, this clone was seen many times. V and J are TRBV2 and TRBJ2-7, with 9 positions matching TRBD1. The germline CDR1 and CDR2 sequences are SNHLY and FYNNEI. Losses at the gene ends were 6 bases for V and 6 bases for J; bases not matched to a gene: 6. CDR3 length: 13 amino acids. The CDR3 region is CASRSTGGFEQYV. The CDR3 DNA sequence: TGTGCCAGCAGATCTACAGGGGGCTTCGAGCAGTACGTC.

The CDR3 here is CASSLGQGATEAFF. The CDR3 DNA follows: TGTGCCAGCAGCTTAGGGCAGGGCGCCACTGAAGCTTTCTTT. V gene TRBV11-3 combines with J gene TRBJ1-1, with D possibly TRBD1 on 5 matching bases. Germline assignment: CDR1 SGHNT and CDR2 YENEEA. CDR3 length equals 14 residues. Trimming left V 1 base short and J 4 bases short, with 10 bases between.

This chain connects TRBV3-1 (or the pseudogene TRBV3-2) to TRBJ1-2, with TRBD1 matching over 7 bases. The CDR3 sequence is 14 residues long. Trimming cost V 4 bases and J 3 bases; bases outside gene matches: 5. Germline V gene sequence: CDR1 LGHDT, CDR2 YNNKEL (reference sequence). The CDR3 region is CASSRGTADYGYTF. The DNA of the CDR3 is TGTGCCAGCAGCCGAGGGACAGCGGACTATGGCTACACCTTC.

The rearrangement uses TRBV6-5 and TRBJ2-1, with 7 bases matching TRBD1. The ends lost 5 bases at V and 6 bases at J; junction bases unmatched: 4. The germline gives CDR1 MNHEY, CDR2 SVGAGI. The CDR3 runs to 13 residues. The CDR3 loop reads CASSRQGGNEQFF. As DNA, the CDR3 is TGTGCCAGCAGTAGACAGGGCGGCAATGAGCAGTTCTTC.

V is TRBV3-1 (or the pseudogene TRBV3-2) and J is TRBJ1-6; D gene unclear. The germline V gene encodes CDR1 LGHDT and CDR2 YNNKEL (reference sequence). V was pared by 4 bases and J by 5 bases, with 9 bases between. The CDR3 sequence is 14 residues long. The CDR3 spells CASSLSVNNSPLHF. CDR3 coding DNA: TGTGCCAGCAGCCTCTCGGTTAATAATTCACCCCTCCACTTT.